This T cell receptor beta chain originates from a study of a mutant IDH1 vaccine in newly diagnosed glioma. Study-wide findings and caveats: Changes to the top peripheral T cell clonotypes appeared unrelated to pseudoprogression.

TCRdb keeps only in-frame clones here, not all; method: immunoSEQ multiplex PCR. Of roughly 68,000 clones in the sample, 79% were seen once. The time point was: baseline, week 1 (first vaccination visit). Documented treatment: pre-vaccination baseline after standard-of-care therapy. For this clone: Its antigen is unidentified.

From germline, CDR1 is SGHNT and CDR2 YENEEA. Trimming stripped 0 bases from V and 12 bases from J, with 15 bases between. CDR3 size: 14 residues. The gene calls are TRBV11-3 and TRBJ2-1; TRBD1 or TRBD2 may be the D gene (5 bases each). The sequence was collected from a man aged 50 to 60 with glioma. Sequencing was performed on PBMCs, taken from a glioma patient treated with radiotherapy, temozolomide or both. The CDR3 DNA is TGTGCCAGCAGCTTAGATCCCAGGGACGGACGGCAGTTCTTC. Translation gives CASSLDPRDGRQFF.